This T cell receptor beta chain is drawn from a study of lymphopenia after photon versus proton radiotherapy. Study-level points and caveats: Proton therapy kept repertoires fairly stable, unlike photons, which gained effector/memory cells.

As concerns this clone: What it recognizes is unknown.

The trim removed 3 bases at V and 4 bases at J, leaving 3 bases unmatched. The CDR3 sequence is 13 residues long. Germline V gene data show CDR1 as GTSNPN and CDR2 as SVGIG (reference sequence). Some clones are missing from TCRdb's copy, which holds only in-frame ones; the method was immunoSEQ multiplex PCR. The data show 26,000 or so clones, with 81% seen just once and roughly 31% held by the top ten. The receptor's source is a man in his fifties with gastric cancer. The sample in question was peripheral blood, obtained from a patient treated with photon-based radiotherapy. The chain joins TRBV30 to TRBJ1-5; 7 bases match TRBD1. CDR3: CAWRTGRNQPQHF. As DNA, the CDR3 is TGTGCCTGGAGGACAGGGAGAAATCAGCCCCAGCATTTT.